These 22 T cell receptor beta chains were sequenced from one sample in a study of OX40 agonist ivuxolimab in advanced cancers. The repertoire was sequenced with immunoSEQ multiplex PCR; TCRdb's copy has only in-frame clones and lacks some. Here the sample spans under 80,000 clones, more than 70% being singletons. The sample here was CD4+ or CD8+ T cells sorted from blood, taken in a trial of the OX40 agonist ivuxolimab. Every receptor here comes from an adult with an advanced solid tumor such as melanoma, head and neck, liver or kidney cancer.

This clone appeared a few times. The chain links TRBV6-1 to TRBJ2-1; D possibly uses TRBD1 or TRBD2 (5 bases each). The germline V gene encodes CDR1 MNHNS and CDR2 SASEGT. V shed 8 bases and J shed 6 bases, with 14 bases lying between them. The CDR3 is 13 residues long. The CDR3 DNA reads as TGTGCCAGCCGGGACCTCCTACCCAATGAGCAGTTCTTC. It translates to CASRDLLPNEQFF.

The rearrangement joins TRBV2 to TRBJ2-1; D perhaps matches TRBD1 (5 bases). The CDR3 has 13 residues. V was cut by 4 bases and J by 7 bases, with 11 bases left in between. Germline V gives CDR1 SNHLY, CDR2 FYNNEI. The CDR3 nucleotides read TGTGCCAGCAGTGTCCAGGGAATGAATGAGCAGTTCTTC. Translating gives CASSVQGMNEQFF.

CDR3 bases: TGTGCCAGCAGCTTAGATCGGGGACAGGGGGCGCCCGAGCAGTACTTC. As protein: CASSLDRGQGAPEQYF. This sequence joins TRBV11-2 and TRBJ2-7, with TRBD1 identical over 12 bases. The CDR3 runs 16 residues. Trimming took 0 bases from V and 6 from J; bases not matched to a gene: 6. Germline CDR1 reads SGHAT; CDR2 reads FQNNGV. Combining the CDR3 with reference TRBV11-2 and TRBJ2-7 gives the whole variable domain EAGVAQSPRYKIIEKRQSVAFWCNPISGHATLYWYQQILGQGPKLLIQFQNNGVVDDSQLPKDRFSAERLKGVDSTLKIQPAKLEDSAVYLCASSLDRGQGAPEQYFGPGTRLTVT.

This chain connects TRBV9 to TRBJ2-3; D might be TRBD2 (5 bases). The germline CDR1 and CDR2 sequences are SGDLS and YYNGEE. The CDR3 length is 14 residues. Trimming left V 2 bases short and J 5 bases short, with 12 bases between. CDR3 bases: TGTGCCAGCAGCGTTTTGAGCGGCCTAGATACGCAGTATTTT. It encodes CASSVLSGLDTQYF.

The rearrangement links TRBV10-3 to TRBJ1-1; D might be TRBD1 (5 bases). The CDR3 totals 13 residues. V lost 8 bases and J 0 bases, leaving 10 bases between the germline ends. The germline V gene has CDR1 ENHRY and CDR2 SYGVKD. This CDR3 reads CAIQTDLNTEAFF. CDR3 in DNA: TGTGCCATCCAGACAGATCTGAACACTGAAGCTTTCTTT.

CDR3 sequence reads: CASSLVGRTGELFF. DNA for the CDR3: TGCGCCAGCAGCTTGGTTGGACGGACCGGGGAGCTGTTTTTT. The chain links TRBV5-1 to TRBJ2-2; D is uncertain. V lost 0 bases, J lost 5 bases, and 8 bases lay in between. The CDR3 extends over 14 amino acids. The germline V gene encodes CDR1 SGHRS and CDR2 YFSETQ.

This chain links TRBV2 with TRBJ1-1, with D perhaps TRBD1 (5 bases). CDR1 is SNHLY, CDR2 FYNNEI, per germline. The CDR3 is made up of 15 amino acids. Between the trimmed V and J ends, which lost 8 bases and 0 bases, there was a span of 16 bases. CDR3 sequence (DNA): TGTGCCAGCTCTAAGGCCGGGACCTTGAACACTGAAGCTTTCTTT. Translating it yields CASSKAGTLNTEAFF.

The V and J genes are TRBV20-1 and TRBJ2-4, with no clear D. V shed 6 bases and J shed 8 bases, with 8 bases lying between them. The CDR3 runs 10 residues. Germline lookup yields CDR1 DFQATT and CDR2 SNEGSKA (reference sequence). The CDR3 spells CSATRDIQYF. CDR3 sequence (DNA): TGCAGTGCCACAAGGGACATTCAGTACTTC.

The CDR3 is CAISELSQGYTEAFF. The CDR3 DNA follows: TGTGCCATCAGTGAACTTTCACAGGGTTACACTGAAGCTTTCTTT. This sequence joins TRBV10-3 and TRBJ1-1; perhaps TRBD1 as D (6 bases). Trimming left V 3 bases short and J 3 bases short, with 14 bases between. Germline CDR1 is ENHRY and CDR2 is SYGVKD. The CDR3 extends over 15 amino acids.

CDR3 amino acids: CAWSVGRTNQPQHF. In DNA, the CDR3 is TGTGCCTGGAGTGTGGGCAGGACTAATCAGCCCCAGCATTTT. The chain carries TRBV30 and TRBJ1-5, with D uncertain. The germline CDR1 and CDR2 sequences are GTSNPN and SVGIG (reference sequence). Trimming took 0 bases from V and 4 from J, leaving 10 bases between them. This CDR3 contains 14 residues.

The chain joins TRBV5-6 to TRBJ2-7; 8 nucleotides match TRBD1. The CDR3 totals 18 residues. CDR1 SGHDT and CDR2 YYEEEE come from the germline V gene. The trim removed 5 bases at V and 0 bases at J, leaving 16 bases unmatched. CDR3 sequence: CASSFDRGPILLSYEQYF. In DNA form, the CDR3 reads TGTGCCAGCAGTTTCGACAGGGGTCCTATCCTCCTCTCCTACGAGCAGTACTTC.

CDR3 nucleotide sequence: TGCAGGGCGTCAGATACGCAGTATTTT. Residues: CRASDTQYF. The gene calls are TRBV20-1 and TRBJ2-3; D gene ambiguous. The CDR3 has 9 residues. Looked up from germline, CDR1 is DFQATT and CDR2 is SNEGSKA (reference sequence).

The chain combines TRBV6-1 with TRBJ1-5, with 8 bases that match TRBD1. Germline V gene data show CDR1 as MNHNS and CDR2 as SASEGT. CDR3 length: 15 amino acids. Trimming at V came to 5 bases and at J to 2 bases, leaving 5 bases not matched to a gene. CDR3: CASSSGGAGNQPQHF. As DNA, the CDR3 is TGTGCCAGCAGTTCAGGGGGCGCGGGCAATCAGCCCCAGCATTTT.

This chain joins TRBV2 and TRBJ1-5, with no clear D. V was shortened by 5 bases and J by 4 bases, with 12 bases between the two germline ends. Per the germline V gene, CDR1 is SNHLY and CDR2 is FYNNEI. The CDR3 is 14 residues long. CDR3 nucleotide sequence: TGTGCCAGCAGTCGCAATGGGAATAATCAGCCCCAGCATTTT. It yields the protein CASSRNGNNQPQHF. Full variable domain (rest looked up from reference TRBV2 and TRBJ1-5): EPEVTQTPSHQVTQMGQEVILRCVPISNHLYFYWYRQILGQKVEFLVSFYNNEISEKSEIFDDQFSVERPDGSNFTLKIRSTKLEDSAMYFCASSRNGNNQPQHFGDGTRLSIL.

V and J are TRBV9 and TRBJ2-7; D is unclear. With 0 bases removed from V and 2 bases from J, the gap between germline ends came to 9 bases. The CDR3 is made up of 14 amino acids. From germline, CDR1 is SGDLS and CDR2 YYNGEE. The CDR3 DNA follows: TGTGCCAGCAGCGTAGCGTGGGCCACCTACGAGCAGTACTTC. This gives the protein CASSVAWATYEQYF.

The chain recombines TRBV10-1 with TRBJ1-4; no clear D. Germline assignment: CDR1 WNHNN and CDR2 SYGVQD (reference sequence). V lost 2 bases to trimming and J lost 7 bases, with 17 bases between them. The CDR3 is 16 amino acids. CDR3 nucleotides: TGCGCCAGCAGTGAGGATCGGTCGGGGTCCCGTGAAAAACTGTTTTTT. It codes for CASSEDRSGSREKLFF.

V gene TRBV5-1 combines with J gene TRBJ2-7, with 9 bases fitting TRBD1. Germline assignment: CDR1 SGHRS and CDR2 YFSETQ. The CDR3 length is 15 residues. V lost 4 bases to trimming and J lost 3 bases; unmatched junction nucleotides: 8. CDR3 sequence: CASSARTGASYEQYF. The DNA for the CDR3 is TGCGCCAGCAGCGCTCGGACAGGGGCCAGCTACGAGCAGTACTTC.

This clone was seen a single time. This chain connects TRBV2 to TRBJ2-1; TRBD1 is a possible D gene (6 bases). The CDR3 spans 13 residues. Trimming stripped 9 bases from V and 6 bases from J, with 15 bases between. CDR1 is SNHLY and CDR2 is FYNNEI in the germline V gene. This CDR3 reads CASKGDGFNEQFF. The DNA of the CDR3 is TGTGCCAGTAAGGGGGACGGATTCAATGAGCAGTTCTTC.

CDR3 nucleotides: TGTGCCAGTAGTAAGGGACAGGGGGACGAGCAGTACTTC. Translating it yields CASSKGQGDEQYF. V gene TRBV19 combines with J gene TRBJ2-7, with 11 bases aligning to TRBD1. Germline V gene lookup returns CDR1 LNHDA and CDR2 SQIVND (reference sequence). J gave up 5 bases and V 4 bases, and 1 base lay outside the gene matches. The length of the CDR3 is 13 residues.

This chain uses TRBV18 with TRBJ1-3; D remains unclear. The V and J ends lost 6 bases and 0 bases respectively, with 15 bases between them. Germline V gene data show CDR1 as KGHSH and CDR2 as LQKENI. The CDR3 spans 16 residues. The CDR3: CASSPPRRNSGNTIYF. The CDR3 region has the DNA TGTGCCAGCTCTCCCCCTCGGCGGAACTCTGGAAACACCATATATTTT.

The chain employs TRBV6-7 and TRBJ1-2; D is uncertain. TRBV6-7 is recorded as an ORF, its role being uncertain. The V gene lost 6 bases and the J gene lost 8 bases, with 13 bases spanning the gap. The CDR3 runs to 12 residues. This CDR3 is CASRRALGGYTF. The CDR3 nucleotides are TGTGCCAGCAGACGCGCGCTGGGAGGCTACACCTTC.

The chain combines TRBV10-2 with TRBJ1-5; D is perhaps TRBD1 (5 bases). Germline V gene data show CDR1 as WSHSY and CDR2 as SAAADI. This CDR3 region has 14 residues. Trimming took off 6 bases at V and 2 bases at J, with 11 bases between the two ends. The CDR3 sequence is CASSRVDGNQPQHF. The CDR3 DNA sequence: TGCGCCAGCAGCAGGGTTGATGGCAATCAGCCCCAGCATTTT.